This note documents a single T cell receptor (beta chain) sequence. The data derive from a study of blood T cell repertoires in COVID-19. Study background: Some COVID-19 samples were acute and others convalescent; all came from the United States, Italy and Spain. PBMCs, B-cell-depleted T cells, or T cells were the source of the cDNA or gDNA that made up the material.

CDR3 length: 16 residues. Germline V gene sequence: CDR1 SGHNT, CDR2 YYREEE (reference sequence). V lost 3 bases, J lost 5 bases, and 8 bases stayed unmatched. In the original workflow: Nucleated cell counts were estimated from reference gene primer amplification. Produced via immunoSEQ multiplex PCR; TCRdb's table is partial and in-frame only. From that table come the V and J calls and clone size; the DNA was used to work out D and trimming. In the table there are about 110,000 clones, roughly 88% of which are singletons. The rearrangement links TRBV5-4 to TRBJ2-2, with 9 nucleotides matching TRBD2. Sequencing was performed on peripheral blood. This TCR came from a human donor in a cohort sampled during active COVID-19. The CDR3 protein is CASSSVGGGDTGELFF. CDR3 DNA sequence: TGTGCCAGCAGCTCTGTGGGCGGGGGGGATACCGGGGAGCTGTTTTTT. The complete variable domain, with remaining parts taken from reference TRBV5-4 and TRBJ2-2, reads ETGVTQSPTHLIKTRGQQVTLRCSSQSGHNTVSWYQQALGQGPQFIFQYYREEENGRGNFPPRFSGLQFPNYSSELNVNALELDDSALYLCASSSVGGGDTGELFFGEGSRLTVL.